The subject of this entry is one TCR beta chain. Antigen: not known. This sample was included in a study of T cells in Graves' hyperthyroidism and ophthalmopathy. Whole-study findings and limits: The model made its ophthalmopathy prediction, and onset followed a median approximately 6 months later. Researchers found most expanded thyroid clonotypes above 0.001 in blood as well.

Patients with uncontrolled infections, other autoimmune diseases, pregnancy or lactation were excluded. Clinical symptoms, serum thyroxine, TRAb, thyroid ultrasound and orbital computed tomography informed diagnoses. From RNA transcripts, TCR beta CDR3 regions were amplified. With the HTBI primer set, the TCR CDR3 went through a first round of RT-PCR. TCRdb passed the multiplex PCR reads through MiXCR, listing each CDR3 protein once. This sample has about 510,000 distinct CDR3 sequences, with over 35% found just once. V lost 2 bases, J lost 6 bases, and 13 bases lay in between. The CDR3 is 14 residues long. Germline V gene sequence: CDR1 SNHLY, CDR2 FYNNEI.

This sequence joins TRBV2 and TRBJ1-1, with D unresolved. The clonotype comes from an adult woman with Graves' disease, either hyperthyroidism or ophthalmopathy (not recorded which). Sample: peripheral blood or thyroid tissue (not recorded which). CDR3 coding DNA: TGTGCCAGCAGTGAAATTGGAAGGGCGTCTGAAGCTTTCTTT. Amino acid sequence: CASSEIGRASEAFF.